Sequencing of this T cell receptor (beta chain) was carried out in a study of cytomegalovirus exposure and HLA in healthy donors. The PCR had 60 Vbeta and 13 Jbeta primers. The method was immunoSEQ multiplex PCR; TCRdb's version includes in-frame clones alone and lacks a portion of them. The table shows 210,000 or so clones, with about four fifths occurring only once. This clonotype originated in a woman between 50 and 59 years old in good health and CMV-seropositive. Input material: PBMCs.

The DNA for the CDR3 is TGTGCCAGCAGCACCCGGACAGGGCGGGTGAACGAGCAGTACTTC. Translation: CASSTRTGRVNEQYF. The rearrangement uses TRBV5-4 and TRBJ2-7; TRBD1 matches at 8 bases. Germline V gene sequence: CDR1 SGHNT, CDR2 YYREEE (reference sequence). The CDR3 has 15 amino acids. The V segment lost 4 bases and the J segment 5 bases; nucleotides outside the gene matches: 11. The variable domain in full, with the rest retrieved from reference TRBV5-4 and TRBJ2-7, is ETGVTQSPTHLIKTRGQQVTLRCSSQSGHNTVSWYQQALGQGPQFIFQYYREEENGRGNFPPRFSGLQFPNYSSELNVNALELDDSALYLCASSTRTGRVNEQYFGPGTRLTVT.